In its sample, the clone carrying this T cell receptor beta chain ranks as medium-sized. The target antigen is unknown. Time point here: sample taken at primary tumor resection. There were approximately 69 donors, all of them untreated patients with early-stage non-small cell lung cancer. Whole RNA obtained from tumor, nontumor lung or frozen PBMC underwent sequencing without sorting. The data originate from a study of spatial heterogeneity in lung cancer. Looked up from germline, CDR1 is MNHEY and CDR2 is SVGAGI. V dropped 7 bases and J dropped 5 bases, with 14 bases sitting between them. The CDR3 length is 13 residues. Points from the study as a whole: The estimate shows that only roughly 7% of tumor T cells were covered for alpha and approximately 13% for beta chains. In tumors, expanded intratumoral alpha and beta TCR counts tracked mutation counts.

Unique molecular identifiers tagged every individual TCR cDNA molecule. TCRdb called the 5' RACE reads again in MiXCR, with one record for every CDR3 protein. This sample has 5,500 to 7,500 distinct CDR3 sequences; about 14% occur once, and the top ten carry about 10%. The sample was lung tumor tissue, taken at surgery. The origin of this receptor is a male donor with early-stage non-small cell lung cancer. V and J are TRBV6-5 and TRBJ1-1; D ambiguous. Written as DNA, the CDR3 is TGTGCCAGCAAGTCGTCGGGAGGGACTGAAGCTTTCTTT. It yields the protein CASKSSGGTEAFF.